Listed below are T cell receptor beta chains from one sample, sequenced in a study of human T cells and chemical hapten exposure. TCRdb called the RACE reads again in MiXCR, with one record for every CDR3 protein. The sample carries over 12,000 distinct CDR3 sequences, roughly 17% recorded once. Source: whole blood, taken in connection with sensitization to the hapten diphenylcyclopropenone (DPC). These receptors were obtained from a woman aged 25 to 45 with alopecia areata. Some clones in this sample may be carry-over from other donors' samples. Each CDR3 is given without its conserved first and last residue.

V gene,CDR3 protein
TRBV6-6,ASRSSGRTDTQY
TRBV7-3,ASSLQGIADTQY
TRBV14,ASKLDRGRAF
TRBV20-1,SARDLGGANNSPLH
TRBV7-6,ASSLGQNGNEQF
TRBV11-2,ASSLSIAGGTGELF
TRBV6-5,ASSYSIGVKSGRDTDTQY
TRBV2,ASLEIQGLGTDTQY
TRBV10-2,ASSRDRTGLSSYEQY
TRBV20-1,SAIASGRDFTGELF
TRBV28,ASSRQGSYGYT
TRBV12-3/TRBV12-4,ASSVGGSFEETQY
TRBV20-1,SAPDSAGELF
TRBV7-9,ASSPRDTDTQY
TRBV15,ATSSSGRFYEQY
TRBV7-8,ASSAWTGSGNTIY
TRBV29-1,SVGIGQADTQY
TRBV18,ATHLLKADRDYNSPLH
TRBV13,ASSARVEELF
TRBV2,ASRRQAATGELF
TRBV2,ASSRDPNSPLH
TRBV7-9,ASSLVTGRSGNTIY
TRBV19,ASSIVLAHTYEQY
TRBV2,ASLGIYVWTEAF
TRBV9,ASSPYGTVISPLH
TRBV3-1,ASSQDLAETQY
TRBV20-1,SARDSGFVEETQY
TRBV18,ASSPRIGTSGGGEQF
TRBV5-6,ASSLETYTDTQY
TRBV20-1,SATGGGYEQY
TRBV29-1,SVNPQGSQY
TRBV7-3,ASSLNRKRTSTDTQY
TRBV12-3/TRBV12-4,ASTNTWIGRVNTDTQY
TRBV7-9,ASSPRTNTGELF
TRBV5-1,ASSLFSSTDTQY
TRBV5-1,ASSLSAGGSYNEQF
TRBV29-1,SACSGGCTDTQY
TRBV6-2/TRBV6-3,ASNGQGRSEAF
TRBV29-1,SVSRQNDGYT
TRBV20-1,SARSSAGGVPEQF
TRBV28,ASSTPDRALYGYT
TRBV28,ASSSIWGYT
TRBV6-6,ASSSVTDTQY
TRBV20-1,SALTSGRADEQF
TRBV18,ASSPPKADSYNEQF
TRBV7-9,ASSSGPDTGELF
TRBV20-1,SARDLVGRAVNEQF
TRBV2,ASRTSRGGRPDTQY
TRBV14,ASSSWTSPDYNEQF
TRBV4-1,ASSQETSQETQY
TRBV2,ASSRDRVEKLF
TRBV28,ASGRNNEQF
TRBV9,ASSARYGYT
TRBV7-9,ASSQPTTGELF
TRBV5-1,ASSTGPSTYNEQF
TRBV20-1,SAEWDRGLGTEAF